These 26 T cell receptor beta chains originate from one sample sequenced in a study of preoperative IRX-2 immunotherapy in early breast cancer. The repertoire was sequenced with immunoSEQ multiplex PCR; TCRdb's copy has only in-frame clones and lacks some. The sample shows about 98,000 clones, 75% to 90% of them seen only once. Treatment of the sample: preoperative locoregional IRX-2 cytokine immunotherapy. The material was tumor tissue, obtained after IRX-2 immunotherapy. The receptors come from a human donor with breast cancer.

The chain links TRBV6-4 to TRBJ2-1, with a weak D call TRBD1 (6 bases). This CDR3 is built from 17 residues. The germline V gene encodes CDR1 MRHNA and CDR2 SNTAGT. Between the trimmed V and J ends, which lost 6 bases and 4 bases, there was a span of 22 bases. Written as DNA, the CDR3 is TGTGCCAGCAGACGCCTTAACAGGGTCGATTTATACAATGAGCAGTTCTTC. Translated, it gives CASRRLNRVDLYNEQFF.

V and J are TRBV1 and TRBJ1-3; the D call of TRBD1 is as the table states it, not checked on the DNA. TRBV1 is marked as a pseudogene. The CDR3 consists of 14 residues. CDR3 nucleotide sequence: TGCGCCAGCAGCCAACAGGGTACGGGAAACACCATATATTTT. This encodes CASSQQGTGNTIYF.

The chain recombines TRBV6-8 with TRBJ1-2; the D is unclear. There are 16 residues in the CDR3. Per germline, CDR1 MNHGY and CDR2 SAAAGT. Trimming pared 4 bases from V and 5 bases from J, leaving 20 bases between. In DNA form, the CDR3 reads TGTGCCAGCAGTTTGAGGACCGGGCCTTTCTTTTATGGCTACACCTTC. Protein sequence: CASSLRTGPFFYGYTF.

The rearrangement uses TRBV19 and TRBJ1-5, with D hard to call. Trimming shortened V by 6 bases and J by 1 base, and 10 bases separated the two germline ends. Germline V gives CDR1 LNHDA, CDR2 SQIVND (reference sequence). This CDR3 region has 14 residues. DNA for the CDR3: TGTGCCAGTAGACCGGGGTCCAGCAATCAGCCCCAGCATTTT. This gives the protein CASRPGSSNQPQHF.

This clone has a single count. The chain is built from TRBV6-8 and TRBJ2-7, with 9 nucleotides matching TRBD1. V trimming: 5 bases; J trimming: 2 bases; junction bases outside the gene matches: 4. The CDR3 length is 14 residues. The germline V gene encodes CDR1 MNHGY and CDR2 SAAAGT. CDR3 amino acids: CASSKDRGPYEQYF. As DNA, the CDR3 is TGTGCCAGCAGTAAGGACAGGGGCCCCTACGAGCAGTACTTC.

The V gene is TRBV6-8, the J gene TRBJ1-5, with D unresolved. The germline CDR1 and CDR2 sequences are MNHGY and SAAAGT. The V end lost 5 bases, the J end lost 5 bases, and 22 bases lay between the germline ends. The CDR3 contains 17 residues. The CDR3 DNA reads TGTGCCAGCAGTGGTTTCGTAAAACCGTCTCAAGATCAGCCCCAGCATTTT. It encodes CASSGFVKPSQDQPQHF.

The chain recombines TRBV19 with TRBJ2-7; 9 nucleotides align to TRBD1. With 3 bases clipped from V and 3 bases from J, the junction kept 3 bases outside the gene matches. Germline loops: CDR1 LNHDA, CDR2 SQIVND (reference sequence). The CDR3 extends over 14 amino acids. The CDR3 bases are TGTGCCAGTAGTATGAGACAGGGGGGCTACGAGCAGTACTTC. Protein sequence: CASSMRQGGYEQYF.

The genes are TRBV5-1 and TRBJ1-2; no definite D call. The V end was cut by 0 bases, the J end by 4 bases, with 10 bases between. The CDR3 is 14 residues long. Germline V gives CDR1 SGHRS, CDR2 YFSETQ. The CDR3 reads CASSLEAGRYGYTF. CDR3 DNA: TGCGCCAGCAGCTTGGAAGCAGGACGCTATGGCTACACCTTC.

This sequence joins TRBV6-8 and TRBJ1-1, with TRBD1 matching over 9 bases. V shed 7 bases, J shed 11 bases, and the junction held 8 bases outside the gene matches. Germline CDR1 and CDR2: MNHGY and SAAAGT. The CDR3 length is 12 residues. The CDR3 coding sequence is TGTGCCAGCAAAGGGACAGGGTACAGGGCTTTCTTT. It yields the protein CASKGTGYRAFF.

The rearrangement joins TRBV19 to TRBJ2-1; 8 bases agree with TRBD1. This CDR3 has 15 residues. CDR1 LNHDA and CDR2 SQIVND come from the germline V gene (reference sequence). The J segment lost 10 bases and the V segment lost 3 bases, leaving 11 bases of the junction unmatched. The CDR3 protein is CASSMPGTGVGEQFF. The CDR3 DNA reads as TGTGCCAGTAGTATGCCCGGGACAGGAGTCGGCGAGCAGTTCTTC.

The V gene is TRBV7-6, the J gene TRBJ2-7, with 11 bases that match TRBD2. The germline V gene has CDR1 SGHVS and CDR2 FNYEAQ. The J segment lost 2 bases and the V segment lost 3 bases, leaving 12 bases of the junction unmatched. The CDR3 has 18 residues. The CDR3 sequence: CASSLVIGLAGGTYEQYF. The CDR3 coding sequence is TGTGCCAGCAGCTTGGTTATCGGTCTAGCGGGGGGAACCTACGAGCAGTACTTC.

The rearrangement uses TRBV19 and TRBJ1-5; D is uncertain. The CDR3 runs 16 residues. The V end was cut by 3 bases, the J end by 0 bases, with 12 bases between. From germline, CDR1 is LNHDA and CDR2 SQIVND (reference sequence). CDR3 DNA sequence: TGTGCCAGTAGTATGAAAACCCCCAATAGCAATCAGCCCCAGCATTTT. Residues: CASSMKTPNSNQPQHF.

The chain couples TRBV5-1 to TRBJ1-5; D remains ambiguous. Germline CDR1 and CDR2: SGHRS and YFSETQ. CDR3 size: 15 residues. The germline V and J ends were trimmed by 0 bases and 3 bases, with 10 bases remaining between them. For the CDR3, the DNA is TGCGCCAGCAGCTTGGCCCCCGACGACAATCAGCCCCAGCATTTT. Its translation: CASSLAPDDNQPQHF.

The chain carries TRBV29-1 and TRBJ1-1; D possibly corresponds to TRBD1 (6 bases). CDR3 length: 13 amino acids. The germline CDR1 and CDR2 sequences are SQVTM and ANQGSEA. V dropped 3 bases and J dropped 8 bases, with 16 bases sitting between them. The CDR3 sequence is CSVDVGGGSEAFF. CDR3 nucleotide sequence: TGCAGCGTTGATGTGGGAGGGGGTTCCGAAGCTTTCTTT.

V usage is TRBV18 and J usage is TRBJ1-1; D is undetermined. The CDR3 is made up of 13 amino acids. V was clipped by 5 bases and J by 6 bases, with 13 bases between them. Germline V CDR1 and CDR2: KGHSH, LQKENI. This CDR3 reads CASSSTKDAEAFF. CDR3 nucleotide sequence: TGTGCCAGCTCATCTACGAAGGACGCTGAAGCTTTCTTT.

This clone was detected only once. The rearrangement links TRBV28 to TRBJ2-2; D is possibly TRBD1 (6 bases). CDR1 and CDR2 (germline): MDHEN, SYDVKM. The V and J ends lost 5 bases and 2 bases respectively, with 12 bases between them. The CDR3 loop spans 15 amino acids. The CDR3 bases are TGTGCCAGCAGTCCCCCGACAGGAAACACCGGGGAGCTGTTTTTT. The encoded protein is CASSPPTGNTGELFF.

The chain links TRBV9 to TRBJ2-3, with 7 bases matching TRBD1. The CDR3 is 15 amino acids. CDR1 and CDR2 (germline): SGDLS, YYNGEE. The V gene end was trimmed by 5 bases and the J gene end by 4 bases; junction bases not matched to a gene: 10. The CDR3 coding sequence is TGTGCCAGCAGTCCCCATTATACAGGGGCAGATACGCAGTATTTT. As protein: CASSPHYTGADTQYF. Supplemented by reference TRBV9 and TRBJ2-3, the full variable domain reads DSGVTQTPKHLITATGQRVTLRCSPRSGDLSVYWYQQSLDQGLQFLIQYYNGEERAKGNILERFSAQQFPDLHSELNLSSLELGDSALYFCASSPHYTGADTQYFGPGTRLTVL.

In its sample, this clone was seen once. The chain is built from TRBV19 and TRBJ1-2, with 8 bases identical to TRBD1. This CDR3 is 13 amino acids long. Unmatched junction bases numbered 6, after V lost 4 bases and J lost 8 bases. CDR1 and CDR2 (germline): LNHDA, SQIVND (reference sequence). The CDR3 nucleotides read TGTGCCAGTAGTACGGACAGGGATCTGGGCTACACCTTC. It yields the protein CASSTDRDLGYTF.

The CDR3 is CASSLGGTGFQDTQYF. The CDR3 DNA is TGCGCCAGCAGCTTGGGAGGGACAGGGTTTCAAGATACGCAGTATTTT. The chain carries TRBV5-1 and TRBJ2-3, with 9 nucleotides matching TRBD1. The CDR3 runs 16 residues. Trimming cost V 0 bases and J 5 bases; bases outside gene matches: 7. Germline V gene data show CDR1 as SGHRS and CDR2 as YFSETQ.

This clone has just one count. CDR3 in amino acids: CASSYPAGTGLYDTEAFF. For the CDR3, the DNA is TGTGCCAGCAGTTATCCAGCCGGGACAGGATTATACGACACTGAAGCTTTCTTT. The chain carries TRBV6-8 and TRBJ1-1; 8 bases line up with TRBD1. The CDR3 spans 18 residues. The junction had 15 bases not matched to a gene; V was cut back by 3 bases and J by 3 bases. Germline CDR1 MNHGY, CDR2 SAAAGT.

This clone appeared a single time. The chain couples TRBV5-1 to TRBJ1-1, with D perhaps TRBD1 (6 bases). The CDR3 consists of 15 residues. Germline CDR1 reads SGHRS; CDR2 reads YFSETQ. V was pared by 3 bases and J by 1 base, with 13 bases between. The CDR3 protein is CASSWGGGKNTEAFF. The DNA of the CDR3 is TGCGCCAGCAGCTGGGGAGGGGGGAAGAACACTGAAGCTTTCTTT.

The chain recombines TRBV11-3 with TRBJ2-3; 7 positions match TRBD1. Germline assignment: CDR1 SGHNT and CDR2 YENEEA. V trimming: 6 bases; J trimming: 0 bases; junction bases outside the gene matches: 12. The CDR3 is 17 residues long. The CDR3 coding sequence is TGTGCCAGCAGTACCGACAGGGCTAGTTCTAGCACAGATACGCAGTATTTT. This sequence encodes CASSTDRASSSTDTQYF. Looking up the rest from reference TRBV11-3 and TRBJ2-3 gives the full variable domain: EAGVVQSPRYKIIEKKQPVAFWCNPISGHNTLYWYLQNLGQGPELLIRYENEEAVDDSQLPKDRFSAERLKGVDSTLKIQPAELGDSAVYLCASSTDRASSSTDTQYFGPGTRLTVL.

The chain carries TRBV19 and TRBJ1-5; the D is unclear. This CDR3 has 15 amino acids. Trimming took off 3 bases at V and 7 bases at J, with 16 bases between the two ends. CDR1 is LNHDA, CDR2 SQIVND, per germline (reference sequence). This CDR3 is CASSIDRDGVQPQHF. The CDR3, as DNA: TGTGCCAGTAGTATCGACCGGGATGGGGTACAGCCCCAGCATTTT.

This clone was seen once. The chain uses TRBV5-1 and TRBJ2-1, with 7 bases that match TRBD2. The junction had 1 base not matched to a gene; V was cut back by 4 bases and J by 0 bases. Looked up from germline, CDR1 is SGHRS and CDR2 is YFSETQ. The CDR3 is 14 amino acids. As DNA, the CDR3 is TGCGCCAGCAGCGGCGGGGGCTCCTACAATGAGCAGTTCTTC. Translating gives CASSGGGSYNEQFF.

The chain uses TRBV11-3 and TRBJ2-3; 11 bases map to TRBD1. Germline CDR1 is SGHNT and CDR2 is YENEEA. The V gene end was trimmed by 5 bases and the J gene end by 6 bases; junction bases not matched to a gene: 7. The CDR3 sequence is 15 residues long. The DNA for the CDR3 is TGTGCCAGCAGCCGGACAGGGGGCGGTTTGGATACGCAGTATTTT. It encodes CASSRTGGGLDTQYF.

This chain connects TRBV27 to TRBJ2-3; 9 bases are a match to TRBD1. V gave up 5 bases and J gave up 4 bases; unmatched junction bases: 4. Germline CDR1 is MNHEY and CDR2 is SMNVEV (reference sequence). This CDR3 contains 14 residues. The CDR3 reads CASSPRTGADTQYF. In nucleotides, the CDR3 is TGTGCCAGCAGTCCGCGGACAGGGGCAGATACGCAGTATTTT.